This TCR beta chain was identified during a study of PD-1 blockade in classical Hodgkin lymphoma. The data were produced by immunoSEQ multiplex PCR, yet TCRdb's version contains in-frame clones alone and is incomplete. Here the sample spans about 47,000 clones, roughly 93% being singletons. For this clone: Its antigen is currently unknown.

Notes on the study in general: Factors driving the repertoire differences, possibly disease activity or prior therapy, remain undefined.

The time point was: newly diagnosed, previously untreated cHL patient sample. V lost 6 bases to trimming and J lost 0 bases, with 11 bases between them. The length of the CDR3 is 15 residues. In germline, CDR1 is MGHRA, CDR2 YSYEKL. The chain uses TRBV4-1 and TRBJ2-2; D might be TRBD1 (6 bases). This receptor was identified in a human donor with classical Hodgkin lymphoma. The sequenced sample consisted of peripheral blood mononuclear cells (PBMCs). CDR3 DNA sequence: TGCGCCAGCAGACCTACAGGGTCGAACACCGGGGAGCTGTTTTTT. Its translation is CASRPTGSNTGELFF.